This T cell receptor (beta chain) was identified during a study of control samples from healthy donors and cancer patients. Germline V gene data show CDR1 as SNHLY and CDR2 as FYNNEI. V gave up 3 bases and J gave up 6 bases, with 8 bases separating them. The CDR3 loop spans 12 amino acids. Data came from immunoSEQ multiplex PCR; TCRdb stores just in-frame clones and leaves some out. The table lists 150,000 to 200,000 clones, roughly 94% of them singletons, with 11% to 15% in the top ten. This sequence was found in a man in his 60s with colorectal cancer. Material for sequencing was PBMCs. The chain links TRBV2 to TRBJ1-2; D is possibly TRBD1 (5 bases). CDR3 nucleotide sequence: TGTGCCAGCAGTGACAGGGAGCATGGCTACACCTTC. Protein product: CASSDREHGYTF.